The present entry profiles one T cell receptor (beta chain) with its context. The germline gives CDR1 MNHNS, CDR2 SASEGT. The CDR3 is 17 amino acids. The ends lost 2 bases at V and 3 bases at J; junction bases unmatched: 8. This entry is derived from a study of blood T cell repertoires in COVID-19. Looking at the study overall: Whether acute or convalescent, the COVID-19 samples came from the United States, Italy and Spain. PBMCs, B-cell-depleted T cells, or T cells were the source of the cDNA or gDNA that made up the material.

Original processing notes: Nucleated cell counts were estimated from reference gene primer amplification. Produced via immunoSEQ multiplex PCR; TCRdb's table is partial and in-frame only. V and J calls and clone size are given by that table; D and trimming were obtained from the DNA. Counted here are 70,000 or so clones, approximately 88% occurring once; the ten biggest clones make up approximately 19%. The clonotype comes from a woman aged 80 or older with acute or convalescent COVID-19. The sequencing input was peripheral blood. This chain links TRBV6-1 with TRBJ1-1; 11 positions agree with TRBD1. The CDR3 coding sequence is TGTGCCAGCAGTGAACCCGGGACAGGGGGGACCTACACTGAAGCTTTCTTT. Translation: CASSEPGTGGTYTEAFF.